Below, 9 T cell receptor beta chains from the same sample are listed, as sequenced in a study of beta chain features in type 1 diabetes. The authors reverse transcribed all of the isolated RNA, so sequencing captured expressed TCRB transcripts. The table came from immunoSEQ multiplex PCR; TCRdb's copy has only in-frame clones and leaves some out. The sample lists 850,000 to 900,000 clones, roughly a sixth occurring once. Sequencing was carried out using naive CD4+ T cells from blood. Receptors were obtained from a woman younger than 30 in good health.

This clone was observed a few times. This rearrangement joins TRBV7-3 to TRBJ2-3, with D perhaps matching TRBD1 (6 bases). V lost 5 bases, J lost 12 bases, and 15 bases lay in between. The CDR3 contains 12 residues. The germline CDR1 and CDR2 sequences are SGHTA and FQGTGA. As DNA, the CDR3 is TGTGCCAGCAGCCGTCCGGACAGCCTCCAGTATTTT. Protein sequence: CASSRPDSLQYF. The entire variable domain, with the rest obtained from reference TRBV7-3 and TRBJ2-3, is as follows: GAGVSQTPSNKVTEKGKYVELRCDPISGHTALYWYRQSLGQGPEFLIYFQGTGAADDSGLPNDRFFAVRPEGSVSTLKIQRTERGDSAVYLCASSRPDSLQYFGPGTRLTVL.

This clone was detected a few times. The V gene is TRBV7-2, the J gene TRBJ2-7; possibly TRBD1 for D (6 bases). V was cut by 5 bases and J by 5 bases, with 16 bases left in between. CDR1 and CDR2 (germline): SGHTA, FQGNSA. The CDR3 extends over 14 amino acids. Written as DNA, the CDR3 is TGTGCCAGCAGCAGACAGGTGCGCTATGACGAGCAGTACTTC. This encodes CASSRQVRYDEQYF. Based on the CDR3 plus reference TRBV7-2 and TRBJ2-7, the full variable domain is GAGVSQSPSNKVTEKGKDVELRCDPISGHTALYWYRQSLGQGLEFLIYFQGNSAPDKSGLPSDRFSAERTGGSVSTLTIQRTQQEDSAVYLCASSRQVRYDEQYFGPGTRLTVT.

The V gene is TRBV11-1, the J gene TRBJ2-1; 12 nucleotides match TRBD2. Trimming took 4 bases from V and 7 from J; bases not matched to a gene: 2. This CDR3 spans 14 amino acids. Germline V CDR1 and CDR2: SGHAT, FQDESV (reference sequence). The CDR3 DNA reads as TGTGCCAGCAGCTCTAGCGGGAGGGTGAATGAGCAGTTCTTC. Translating gives CASSSSGRVNEQFF.

This clone was picked up a small number of times. The rearrangement joins TRBV7-2 to TRBJ2-7, with D perhaps matching TRBD2 (8 bases). The germline V and J ends were trimmed by 1 base and 4 bases, with 20 bases remaining between them. This CDR3 spans 17 amino acids. Germline V gene sequence: CDR1 SGHTA, CDR2 FQGNSA. The CDR3 loop is CASSLEISGTVRYEQYF. As DNA, the CDR3 is TGTGCCAGCAGCTTAGAGATTAGCGGGACAGTAAGGTACGAGCAGTACTTC.

This clone occurred a few times. The chain has TRBV6-5 and TRBJ2-5, with D unclear. There are 13 residues in the CDR3. Germline V gene sequence: CDR1 MNHEY, CDR2 SVGAGI. The ends were cut back, 4 bases at V and 5 bases at J, with 11 bases in the middle. CDR3 in DNA: TGTGCCAGCAGTTTCGGAGTTAGGGAGACCCAGTACTTC. As protein: CASSFGVRETQYF.

This clone was found a few times. The rearrangement uses TRBV27 and TRBJ2-2; 9 positions match TRBD2. The ends lost 7 bases at V and 7 bases at J; junction bases unmatched: 4. Germline V gene sequence: CDR1 MNHEY, CDR2 SMNVEV (reference sequence). This CDR3 region has 13 residues. The CDR3 DNA follows: TGTGCCAGCACTGCGGGAGGGCGCGGGGAGCTGTTTTTT. As protein: CASTAGGRGELFF.

The V and J genes are TRBV7-2 and TRBJ1-1, with a weak D call TRBD1 (5 bases). Germline CDR1 and CDR2: SGHTA and FQGNSA. This CDR3 contains 14 residues. V lost 2 bases, J lost 4 bases, and 11 bases lay in between. CDR3 nucleotide sequence: TGTGCCAGCAGCTTATGGGGCGGAGGCACTGAAGCTTTCTTT. Protein: CASSLWGGGTEAFF.

The J gene is TRBJ1-2, the V gene TRBV2; D uncertain. Germline lookup yields CDR1 SNHLY and CDR2 FYNNEI. With 3 bases removed from V and 2 bases from J, the gap between germline ends came to 10 bases. The CDR3 covers 14 residues. CDR3 protein: CASSEMRSNYGYTF. Here the CDR3 DNA reads TGTGCCAGCAGTGAGATGAGATCAAACTATGGCTACACCTTC.

The chain carries TRBV7-9 and TRBJ1-2, with unresolved D. The V gene's germline CDR1 is SEHNR and CDR2 FQNEAQ (reference sequence). This CDR3 spans 11 amino acids. V lost 7 bases to trimming and J lost 6 bases, with 9 bases between them. For the CDR3, the DNA is TGTGCCAGCACCGCGGGGAATGGCTACACCTTC. Encoded protein: CASTAGNGYTF.